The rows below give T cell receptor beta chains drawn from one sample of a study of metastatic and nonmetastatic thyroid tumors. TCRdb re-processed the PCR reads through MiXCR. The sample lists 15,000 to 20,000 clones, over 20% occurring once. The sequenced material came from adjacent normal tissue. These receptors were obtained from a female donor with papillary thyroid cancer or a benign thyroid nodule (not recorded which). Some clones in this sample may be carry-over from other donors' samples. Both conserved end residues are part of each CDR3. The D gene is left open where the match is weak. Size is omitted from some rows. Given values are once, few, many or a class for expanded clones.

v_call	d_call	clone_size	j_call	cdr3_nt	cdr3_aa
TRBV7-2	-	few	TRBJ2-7	TGTGCCAGCAGCTTTCAGGGCTACGAGCAGTACTTC	CASSFQGYEQYF
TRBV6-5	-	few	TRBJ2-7	TGTGCCAGCAGTTACGGGCCCGAGCAGTACTTC	CASSYGPEQYF
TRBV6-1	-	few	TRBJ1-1	TGTGCCAGCAGTCTCACCCGGACAGCTAACACTGAAGCTTTCTTT	CASSLTRTANTEAFF
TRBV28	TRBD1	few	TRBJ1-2	TGTGCCAGCAGATCTACAGGGGAGTATGGCTACACCTTC	CASRSTGEYGYTF
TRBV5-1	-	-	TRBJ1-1	TGCGCCAGCAGTGTCGGTGGGGAAGTTGAAGCTTTCTTT	CASSVGGEVEAFF
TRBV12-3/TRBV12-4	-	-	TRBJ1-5	TGTGCCAGCAGTTTAGTCTCAGACAATCAGCCCCAGCATTTT	CASSLVSDNQPQHF
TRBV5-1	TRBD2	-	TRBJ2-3	TGCGCCAGCAGCTCACTAGCGGATAGCACAGATACGCAGTATTTT	CASSSLADSTDTQYF
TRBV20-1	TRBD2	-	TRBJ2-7	TGCAGTGCTAGATCCCCGGGACTAGCGGGAGGATCGAGGTACGAGCAGTACTTC	CSARSPGLAGGSRYEQYF
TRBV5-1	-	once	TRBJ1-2	TGCGCCAGCAGCTTGGCCCCGGCTACCTTCTATGGCTACACCTTC	CASSLAPATFYGYTF
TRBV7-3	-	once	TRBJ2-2	TGTGCCAGCAGCTTAGTTAGCGGTATCACCGGGGAGCTGTTTTTT	CASSLVSGITGELFF
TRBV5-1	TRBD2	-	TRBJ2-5	TGCGCCAGCACCTTTTTAGCGGGAGGGGGAGAGACCCAGTACTTC	CASTFLAGGGETQYF
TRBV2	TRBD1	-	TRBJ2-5	TGTGCCAGCAGGGTGGACAGGGCGAGGCAAGAGACCCAGTACTTC	CASRVDRARQETQYF
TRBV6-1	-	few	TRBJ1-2	TGTGCCAGCAGTGAAGGCTATGGCTACACCTTC	CASSEGYGYTF
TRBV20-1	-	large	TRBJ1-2	TGCAGTGGTAGCGAGAGCTACTATGGCTACACCTTC	CSGSESYYGYTF
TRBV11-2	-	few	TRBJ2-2	TGTGCCAGCAGCTTAGATCTTGTGGGGGCAAGTACCGGGGAGCTGTTTTTT	CASSLDLVGASTGELFF
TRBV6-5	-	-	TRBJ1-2	TGTGCCACCGAAGTAAGGAGCTACACCTTC	CATEVRSYTF
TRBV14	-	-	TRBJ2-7	TGTGCCAGCAGCCAAGGTCAGGGTACCTCCTACGAGCAGTACTTC	CASSQGQGTSYEQYF
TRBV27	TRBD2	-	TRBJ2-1	TGTGCCAGCAGTTTCCGTTCGACTAGCGGCCCCTACAATGAGCAGTTCTTC	CASSFRSTSGPYNEQFF
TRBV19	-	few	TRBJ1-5	TGTGCCAGTAGTAAAGAGATCAATCAGCCCCAGCATTTT	CASSKEINQPQHF